This T cell receptor beta chain was sequenced for a study of T cell responses to AZD1222 COVID-19 vaccine. Study-level findings and limits: Seropositive AZD1222 recipients at baseline numbered only five to seven. Clonal diversity was possibly underestimated, and the donors were mostly white British, with more females. Two AZD1222 doses significantly raised spike-specific TCR breadth and depth over controls. Reportedly, close to half of spike-specific TCRs are directed against unmutated variant regions.

This clone was observed a handful of times. Its antigen remains unknown. The CDR3 is 15 residues long. V was pared by 7 bases and J by 0 bases, with 13 bases between. Germline V gene lookup returns CDR1 LNHNV and CDR2 YYDKDF (reference sequence). Sequencing used immunoSEQ multiplex PCR; TCRdb keeps in-frame clones, though not all of them. In the table there are about 140,000 clones, roughly 90% of which are singletons. This sequence joins TRBV15 and TRBJ1-3, with D unresolved. The sequence was obtained from an adult in good health. Material: peripheral blood, obtained on day 0 of AZD1222 vaccination. CDR3 region: CATTARDNSGNTIYF. For the CDR3, the DNA is TGTGCCACCACCGCCCGTGACAACTCTGGAAACACCATATATTTT.